This TCR beta chain was observed in a study of cytomegalovirus exposure and HLA in healthy donors. Trimming stripped 5 bases from V and 3 bases from J, with 14 bases between. The CDR3 has 14 residues. Germline CDR1 reads MNHEY; CDR2 reads SMNVEV (reference sequence). In regard to this clone: The antigen is not known.

Findings and limits, study-wide: A list of 150 to 200 TCR beta chains associated with cytomegalovirus was given.

Clones were sequenced by immunoSEQ multiplex PCR, and TCRdb holds only the in-frame ones, with some missing. The data show 90,000 to 150,000 clones, with around 88% seen just once and around 2% held by the top ten. The sequencing input was PBMCs. V gene TRBV27 combines with J gene TRBJ2-7; D possibly corresponds to TRBD1 (6 bases). The receptor was isolated from a man aged 18 to 29 in good health and CMV-seronegative. The CDR3 sequence: CASSPTGQSYEQYF. The CDR3 region has the DNA TGTGCCAGCAGTCCCACCGGACAGAGCTACGAGCAGTACTTC.